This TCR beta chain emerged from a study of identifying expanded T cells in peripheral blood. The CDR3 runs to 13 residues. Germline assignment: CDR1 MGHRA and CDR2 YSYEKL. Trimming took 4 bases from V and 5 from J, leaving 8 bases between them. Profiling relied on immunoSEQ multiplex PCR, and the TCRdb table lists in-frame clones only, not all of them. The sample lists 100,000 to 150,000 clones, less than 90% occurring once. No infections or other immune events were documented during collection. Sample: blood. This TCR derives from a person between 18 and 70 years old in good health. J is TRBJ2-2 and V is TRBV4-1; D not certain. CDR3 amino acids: CASSLIGTGELFF. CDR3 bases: TGCGCCAGCAGCCTAATCGGGACCGGGGAGCTGTTTTTT.